This T cell receptor (beta chain) was retrieved from a study of blood T cells in healthy people across ages. This clonotype has a handful of counts. Antigen specificity is unknown. The CDR3 is 15 residues long. Germline CDR1 reads LGHNA; CDR2 reads YSLEER. Deletions cut 0 bases from V and 2 bases from J, with 11 bases between. It was with a sample-barcoded 5' primer and a J-beta primer mix that a second PCR of roughly 7 to 12 cycles was run. One entry per CDR3 protein results from TCRdb running MiXCR on the 5' RACE reads. Among under 2,000,000 distinct CDR3 sequences, around 48% were seen once, and the ten largest hold roughly 2%. The study's findings and limits: In older individuals, TCR beta diversity per million T cells was lower, falling roughly linearly with age.

The chain joins TRBV4-3 to TRBJ2-7; perhaps TRBD2 as D (6 bases). Sequenced material: blood. The TCR was taken from a woman aged 40 to 50 in good health. The chain's CDR3 is CASSQDKTGAYEQYF. In DNA form, the CDR3 reads TGCGCCAGCAGCCAAGATAAAACGGGAGCCTACGAGCAGTACTTC.